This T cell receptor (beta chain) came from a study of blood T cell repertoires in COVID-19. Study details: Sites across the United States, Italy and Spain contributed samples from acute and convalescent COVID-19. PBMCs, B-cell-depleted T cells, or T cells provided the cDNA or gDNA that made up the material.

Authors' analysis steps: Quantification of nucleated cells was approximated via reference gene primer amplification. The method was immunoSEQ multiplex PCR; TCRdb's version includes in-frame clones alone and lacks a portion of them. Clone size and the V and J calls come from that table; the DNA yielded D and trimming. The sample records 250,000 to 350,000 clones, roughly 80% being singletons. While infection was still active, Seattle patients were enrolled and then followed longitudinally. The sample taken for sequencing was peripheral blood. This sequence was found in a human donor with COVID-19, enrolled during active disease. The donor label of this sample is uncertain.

Written as DNA, the CDR3 is TGTGCCAGCAGTAGCCCCTTCTCCCTCAGGGGTGTGTCCGGGGAGCTGTTTTTT. Translation: CASSSPFSLRGVSGELFF. The rearrangement joins TRBV6-2 or TRBV6-3 to TRBJ2-2; D is perhaps TRBD1 (6 bases). Per germline, CDR1 MNHEY and CDR2 SVGEGT. The V and J ends lost 5 bases and 6 bases respectively, with 25 bases between them. This CDR3 region has 18 residues.